This T cell receptor (beta chain) was profiled in a study of ipilimumab plus nivolumab after autologous stem cell transplantation. For the study at large: The myeloma group: high-risk transplant-naive, or relapse within 3 years after first autologous transplant. General observations from the study: The authors say TCR, Treg and microbiome findings warrant further study.

On this clone itself: The antigen remains unidentified.

Ipilimumab, 1 mg/kg, started 14 to 28 days after autologous transplant. Assay used: immunoSEQ multiplex PCR; TCRdb lists only in-frame clones, some missing. The sample contains 43,000 or so clones, nearly 90% of which appear only once. Germline V CDR1 and CDR2: SGHRS, YFSETQ. CDR3 length: 14 residues. Trimming removed 3 bases from V and 1 base from J; junction bases left unmatched: 2. The sequence was obtained from a male donor with multiple myeloma. The sequencing used PBMCs, collected in a trial of ipilimumab plus nivolumab as post-transplant consolidation. The chain joins TRBV5-1 to TRBJ1-1; 8 positions match TRBD1. CDR3 amino acids: CASSSTGGNTEAFF. The CDR3 region has the DNA TGCGCCAGCAGCTCAACAGGGGGGAACACTGAAGCTTTCTTT.